The clone carrying this T cell receptor beta chain was seen more than once but under ten times. Antigen specificity is unknown. This record comes from a study of blood T cells in healthy people across ages. Study observations and caveats: The unsorted PBMCs prevented any conclusive comparison of naive versus antigen-experienced cells. A roughly linear fall in TCR beta diversity per million T cells was seen with increasing age.

Samples had at least 6.5 million PBMCs isolated from them. The germline V and J ends were trimmed by 5 bases and 1 base, with 15 bases remaining between them. The germline CDR1 and CDR2 sequences are MGHRA and YSYEKL. This CDR3 contains 15 residues. The use of a sample-barcoded 5' primer and a J-beta primer mix characterized a second PCR of roughly 6 to 12 cycles. With 12 random nucleotides, a template-switch adaptor tagged each individual cDNA molecule. TCRdb reanalysed the 5' RACE reads using MiXCR and keeps one entry per CDR3 protein. Of 1.5 million to 2 million distinct CDR3 sequences in the sample, over 25% were seen once.

The chain links TRBV4-1 to TRBJ2-7; D uncertain. The sequenced sample was blood. The source is a woman aged 25 to 39 in good health. The CDR3 spells CASSSPQTGSYEQYF. The CDR3 DNA follows: TGCGCCAGCAGCTCCCCCCAAACGGGTTCCTACGAGCAGTACTTC.